This T cell receptor (beta chain) is from a study of T-cell reconstitution after alpha-beta-depleted transplantation in children. Many counts were recorded for this clonotype. Its antigen remains unknown. Unique molecular identifiers were incorporated during preparation of the TCRbeta library. TCRdb reprocessed the PCR reads with MiXCR, giving one entry per CDR3 protein. The sample contains roughly 670,000 distinct CDR3 sequences, around 13% of which appear only once. Overall study results and limits: Reportedly, only several hundred clones from non-depleted graft cells drove alpha-beta T-cell counts at about two months. Newly produced T cells mostly provided counts and TCRbeta diversity after one year, as hyperexpanded clones declined. Certain patients had high TCRbeta diversity at day 60, and it came from recipient T cells and thymic progenitors that survived.

Per germline, CDR1 ENHRY and CDR2 SYGVKD. The V end was cut by 4 bases, the J end by 0 bases, with 13 bases between. CDR3 length equals 16 residues. The source was PBMCs, collected before TCRalphabeta/CD19-depleted stem cell transplant. The rearrangement joins TRBV10-3 to TRBJ2-1; D uncertain. This receptor was obtained from a girl aged 2-10 years with congenital amegakaryocytic thrombocytopenia, due to receive a stem cell transplant. CDR3 bases: TGTGCCATCAGTGTAGCAGACGGCAGCTCCTACAATGAGCAGTTCTTC. It specifies CAISVADGSSYNEQFF.